This TCR beta chain was captured in a study of beta chain features in type 1 diabetes. From germline, CDR1 is SQVTM and CDR2 ANQGSEA. Trimming shortened V by 4 bases and J by 0 bases, and 4 bases separated the two germline ends. This CDR3 region has 12 residues. As every portion of the isolated RNA was reverse transcribed, the sequencing read expressed TCRB transcripts. TCRdb keeps only in-frame clones here, not all; method: immunoSEQ multiplex PCR. The sample shows 400,000 to 600,000 clones, 25% to 35% of them seen only once. A note on this clone: At the DNA level, this CDR3 is encoded by other sequences in the same sample as well.

This receptor was identified in a man aged 18 to 30 in good health. This chain joins TRBV29-1 and TRBJ2-1; D is unclear. The sequencing input was naive CD4+ T cells from blood. The DNA for the CDR3 is TGCAGCGTTGCCGTCTCCTACAATGAGCAGTTCTTC. Protein: CSVAVSYNEQFF.